One T cell receptor beta chain is described in this entry. Profiling relied on immunoSEQ multiplex PCR, and the TCRdb table lists in-frame clones only, not all of them. The profile covers about 99,000 clones, with roughly 94% appearing a single time and less than 0.2% taken by the ten largest. These data are taken from a study of OX40 agonist ivuxolimab in advanced cancers. Study in general: Patients got intravenous ivuxolimab at 0.01 to 10 mg/kg every 2 weeks.

Trimming removed 0 bases from V and 4 bases from J; junction bases left unmatched: 13. Germline V gene sequence: CDR1 SGHRS, CDR2 YFSETQ. This CDR3 is 18 amino acids long. The receptor comes from an adult with an advanced solid tumor such as melanoma, head and neck, liver or kidney cancer. This rearrangement joins TRBV5-1 to TRBJ2-5; TRBD1 aligns across 9 bases. The sample consisted of CD4+ or CD8+ T cells sorted from blood, taken in a trial of the OX40 agonist ivuxolimab. CDR3 amino acids: CASSLGGMGQGAAETQYF. The CDR3, as DNA: TGCGCCAGCAGCTTGGGGGGCATGGGACAGGGTGCGGCAGAGACCCAGTACTTC.